This is a list of T cell receptor beta chains from one sample in a study of shared clonotypes between healthy human individuals. TCRdb's table, derived via immunoSEQ multiplex PCR, lists solely in-frame clones and lacks some. This table has roughly 520,000 clones, around 95% appearing once. The material sequenced was naive CD4+ T cells sorted from blood. All receptors come from a woman in her twenties or thirties in good health. Each CDR3 is given with its conserved first and last residue. The D gene is left open where the match is weak.

cdr3_nt	cdr3_aa	j_call	d_call	v_call
TGCGCCAGCAGTGTTGGTAGCGGACCTACGGTCGAGCAGTTCTTC	CASSVGSGPTVEQFF	TRBJ2-1	-	TRBV10-1
TGTGCCAGTAGTATGAGCGGGAGGAGGACAGATACGCAGTATTTT	CASSMSGRRTDTQYF	TRBJ2-3	TRBD2	TRBV19
TGTGCCAGCAGCTTGGAGAAACTAGCGGGAGGGGGGGACGAGCAGTACTTC	CASSLEKLAGGGDEQYF	TRBJ2-7	TRBD2	TRBV5-4
TGTGCCAGCAGTTTCAGAGGGTCCACAGATACGCAGTATTTT	CASSFRGSTDTQYF	TRBJ2-3	-	TRBV6-1
TGTGCCAGCAGTCACGGGACTAGCGGGATGGAGACCCAGTACTTC	CASSHGTSGMETQYF	TRBJ2-5	TRBD2	TRBV11-2
TGTGCCAGCAGTGGAAAGCGGGAGCGGGAGACCCAGTACTTC	CASSGKRERETQYF	TRBJ2-5	TRBD2	TRBV6-1
TGCGCCAGCTTTGGGCTGGAGACTAACAATGAGCAGTTCTTC	CASFGLETNNEQFF	TRBJ2-1	-	TRBV10-2
TGCGCCAGCAGCCATCGTGCGGGAGGGCTCGGGGATACGCAGTATTTT	CASSHRAGGLGDTQYF	TRBJ2-3	TRBD2	TRBV4-1
TGTGCCAGCAGCTTGGCCGGGACTTCCTACGAGCAGTACTTC	CASSLAGTSYEQYF	TRBJ2-7	-	TRBV5-6
TGTGCCTGGAGTGTCGCCGGGACAGCTTCTGAAAAACTGTTTTTT	CAWSVAGTASEKLFF	TRBJ1-4	TRBD1	TRBV30